The text below deals with one T cell receptor (beta chain). Its antigen is not identified. The time point is: baseline, week 1 (first vaccination visit). The treatment is: pre-vaccination baseline after standard-of-care therapy. These data belong to a study of a mutant IDH1 vaccine in newly diagnosed glioma. TCRdb's table, derived via immunoSEQ multiplex PCR, lists solely in-frame clones and lacks some. The repertoire has just under 95,000 clones, roughly 78% of them found once; the top ten carry 6% to 8%. Findings and limits, study-wide: It seemed that pseudoprogression was not linked to changes in the top peripheral T cell clonotypes.

CDR1 is MDHEN, CDR2 SYDVKM, per germline. This CDR3 is 14 amino acids long. V lost 6 bases to trimming and J lost 6 bases, with 14 bases between them. Sequenced here: PBMCs, sampled from a glioma patient treated with radiotherapy, temozolomide or both. This chain links TRBV28 with TRBJ2-2; D possibly matches TRBD1 or TRBD2 (5 bases each). The source is a man aged 35 to 55 with glioma. The CDR3 bases are TGTGCCAGCAGGAGGGACCCCCTTGCCGGGGAGCTGTTTTTT. Residues: CASRRDPLAGELFF.